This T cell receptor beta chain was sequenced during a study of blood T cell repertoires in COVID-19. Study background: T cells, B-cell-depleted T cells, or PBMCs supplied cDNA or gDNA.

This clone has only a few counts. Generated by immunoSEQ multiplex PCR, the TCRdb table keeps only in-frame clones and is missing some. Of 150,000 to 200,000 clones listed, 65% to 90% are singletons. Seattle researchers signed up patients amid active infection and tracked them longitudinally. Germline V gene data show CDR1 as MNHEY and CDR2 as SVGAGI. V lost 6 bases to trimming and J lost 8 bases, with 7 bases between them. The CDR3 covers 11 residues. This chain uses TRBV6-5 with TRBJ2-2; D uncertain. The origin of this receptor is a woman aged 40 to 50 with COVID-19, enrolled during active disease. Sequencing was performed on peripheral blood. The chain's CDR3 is CASSHVGELFF. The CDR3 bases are TGTGCCAGCAGCCATGTTGGGGAGCTGTTTTTT.